The 3 T cell receptor beta chains presented below share a single source sample, sequenced in a study of PD-1 blockade in classical Hodgkin lymphoma. The repertoire was sequenced with immunoSEQ multiplex PCR; TCRdb's copy has only in-frame clones and lacks some. The table shows some 14,000 clones, with about 86% occurring only once. The time point here: newly diagnosed, previously untreated cHL patient sample. Starting with thawed PBMCs, CD4+ T cells were purified by magnetic negative selection. Sequencing was carried out using CD4+ T cells from blood. The receptors originated from a human donor with classical Hodgkin lymphoma.

This clone has just a few counts. This rearrangement joins TRBV28 to TRBJ1-5, with a possible D match to TRBD1 (6 bases). In germline, CDR1 is MDHEN, CDR2 SYDVKM. There are 12 residues in the CDR3. The V end lost 9 bases, the J end lost 1 base, and 7 bases lay between the germline ends. The CDR3 coding sequence is TGTGCCAGTACAGGGAGCAATCAGCCCCAGCATTTT. This codes for CASTGSNQPQHF.

The DNA of the CDR3 is TGTGCCAGCAGTCCCACAGGGTCCTCCTACGAGCAGTACTTC. This translates into CASSPTGSSYEQYF. V usage is TRBV6-5 and J usage is TRBJ2-7; D is perhaps TRBD1 (6 bases). This CDR3 comprises 14 residues. The germline V gene has CDR1 MNHEY and CDR2 SVGAGI. The V gene lost 5 bases and the J gene lost 0 bases, with 11 bases spanning the gap.

This rearrangement joins TRBV9 to TRBJ2-1; D call uncertain. Germline CDR1 and CDR2: SGDLS and YYNGEE. Trimming took 0 bases from V and 5 from J, leaving 6 bases between them. The CDR3 contains 13 residues. The CDR3 nucleotides are TGTGCCAGCAGCGTAGGGCAGAACAATGAGCAGTTCTTC. This translates into CASSVGQNNEQFF.